Reported below is one TCR beta chain. Its antigen is still unknown. The sample comes from a study of identical twins. General study points: Possibly, invariant MAIT and iNKT cells partly confounded zero-insertion analyses. Abundant beta clonotypes from cord blood had fewer insertions, unlike memory repertoires, which showed none. Compared with unrelated sharing, twin-shared out-of-frame alpha sequences had more low-probability sequences.

The germline V and J ends were trimmed by 3 bases and 6 bases, with 9 bases remaining between them. Germline lookup yields CDR1 SGHTA and CDR2 FQGNSA. CDR3 length: 13 amino acids. Template switching supplied a universal primer site; unique molecular identifiers were carried on the cDNA. From the 5' RACE reads, TCRdb called clonotypes with MiXCR, one entry per CDR3 protein. The profile covers 120,000 to 150,000 distinct CDR3 sequences, with around 3.5% appearing a single time and around 8.1% taken by the ten largest. The chain couples TRBV7-2 to TRBJ1-5; no definite D call. Sequencing was carried out using memory T cells sorted from blood. The receptor was isolated from a man aged 18 to 30 in good health. The CDR3 DNA is TGTGCCAGCAGCTTGATGCATGGTCAGCCCCAGCATTTT. Amino acids: CASSLMHGQPQHF.